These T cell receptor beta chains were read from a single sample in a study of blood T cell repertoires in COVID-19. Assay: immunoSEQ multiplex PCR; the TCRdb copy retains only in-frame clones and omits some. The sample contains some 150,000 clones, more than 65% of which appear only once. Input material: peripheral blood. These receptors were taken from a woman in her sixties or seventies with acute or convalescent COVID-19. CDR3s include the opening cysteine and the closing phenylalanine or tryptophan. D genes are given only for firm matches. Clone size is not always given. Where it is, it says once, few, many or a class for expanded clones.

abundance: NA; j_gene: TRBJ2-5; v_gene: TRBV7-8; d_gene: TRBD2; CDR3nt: TGTGCCAGCAGCTTAGCCCTAGCGGGGACCGGGGAGACCCAGTACTTC; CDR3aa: CASSLALAGTGETQYF
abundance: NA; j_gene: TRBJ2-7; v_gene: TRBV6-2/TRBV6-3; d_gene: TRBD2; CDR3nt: TGTGCCAGCAGTTTAGCGGGAACCTACGAGCAGTACTTC; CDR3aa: CASSLAGTYEQYF
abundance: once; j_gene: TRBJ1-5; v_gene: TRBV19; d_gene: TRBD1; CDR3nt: TGTGCCAGTAGAACAGGGGGCACTAGCAATCAGCCCCAGCATTTT; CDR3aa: CASRTGGTSNQPQHF
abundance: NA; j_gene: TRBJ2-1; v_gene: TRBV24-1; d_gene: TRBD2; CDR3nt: TGTGCCACCAGTGGGCGAACTAGCGGGAGTTTCAACAATGAGCAGTTCTTC; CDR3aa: CATSGRTSGSFNNEQFF
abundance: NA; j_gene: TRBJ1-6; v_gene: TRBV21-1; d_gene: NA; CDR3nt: TGTGCCAGCAGCCTACCGGGACAGGAAAATTCACCCCTCCACTTT; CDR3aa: CASSLPGQENSPLHF
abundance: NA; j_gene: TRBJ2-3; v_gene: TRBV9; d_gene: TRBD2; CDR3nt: TGTGCCAGCAGCTCGTCTAGCGGGACTACAGATACGCAGTATTTT; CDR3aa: CASSSSSGTTDTQYF
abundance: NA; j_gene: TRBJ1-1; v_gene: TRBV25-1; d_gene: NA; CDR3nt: TGTGCCAGCAGTGAATCGGGGTGGGATGCTGAAGCTTTCTTT; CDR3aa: CASSESGWDAEAFF
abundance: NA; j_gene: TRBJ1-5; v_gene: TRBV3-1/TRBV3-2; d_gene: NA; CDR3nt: TGTGCCAGCAGCCAAGACCGACACCCCCAGCCCCAGCATTTT; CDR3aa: CASSQDRHPQPQHF
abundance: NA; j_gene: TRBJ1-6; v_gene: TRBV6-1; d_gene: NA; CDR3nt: TGTGCCAGCAGTGAAGCGGGGGGTCCGGGGTGGTCACCCCTCCACTTT; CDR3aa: CASSEAGGPGWSPLHF
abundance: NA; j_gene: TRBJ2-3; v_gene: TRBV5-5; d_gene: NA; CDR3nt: TGTGCCAGCAGCTTTCTAGCAACTCAGACAGATACGCAGTATTTT; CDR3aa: CASSFLATQTDTQYF
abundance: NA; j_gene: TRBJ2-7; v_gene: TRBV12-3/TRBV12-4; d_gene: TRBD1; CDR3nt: TGTGCCAGCAGGTATACAGGGGACGACGAGCAGTACTTC; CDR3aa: CASRYTGDDEQYF
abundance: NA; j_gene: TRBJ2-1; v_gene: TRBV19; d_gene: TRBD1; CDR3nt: TGTGCCAGTAGTACGACAGGGGGCGCCTACAATGAGCAGTTCTTC; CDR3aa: CASSTTGGAYNEQFF
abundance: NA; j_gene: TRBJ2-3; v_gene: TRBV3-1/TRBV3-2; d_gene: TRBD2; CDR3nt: TGTGCCAGCAGCCCCCTCCCCTCGGGGGGGGTAGCAGATACGCAGTATTTT; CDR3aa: CASSPLPSGGVADTQYF
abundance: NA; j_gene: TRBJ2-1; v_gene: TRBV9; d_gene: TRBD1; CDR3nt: TGTGCCAGCAGCGTAGGGACAGGGATAAGTTATGAGCAGTTCTTC; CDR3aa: CASSVGTGISYEQFF
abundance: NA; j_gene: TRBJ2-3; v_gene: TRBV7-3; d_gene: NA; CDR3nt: TGTGCCAGCAGCTCCAGAGCGGGCGGTACAGATACGCAGTATTTT; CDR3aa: CASSSRAGGTDTQYF
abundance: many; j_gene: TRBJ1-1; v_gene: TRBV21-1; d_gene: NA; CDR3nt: TGTGCCAGCAGCAAAGCGGCGACAGTTAAAGAGAACACTGAAGCTTTCTTT; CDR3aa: CASSKAATVKENTEAFF
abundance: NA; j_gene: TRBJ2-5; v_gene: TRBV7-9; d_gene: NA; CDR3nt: TGTGCCACCGAACCCCAGCGGGCACAAGAGACCCAGTACTTC; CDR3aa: CATEPQRAQETQYF
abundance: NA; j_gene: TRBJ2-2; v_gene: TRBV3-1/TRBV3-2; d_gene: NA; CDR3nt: TGTGCCAGCAGCCAACAGGGGGGTGACGCCGGGGAGCTGTTTTTT; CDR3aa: CASSQQGGDAGELFF
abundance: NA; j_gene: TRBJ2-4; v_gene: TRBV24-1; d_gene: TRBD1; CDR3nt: TGTGCCACCAGTGATTTCGGACAGGGTGGGGACATTCAGTACTTC; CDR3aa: CATSDFGQGGDIQYF
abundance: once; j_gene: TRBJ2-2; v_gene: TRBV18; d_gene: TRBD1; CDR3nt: TGTGCCAGCTCACCGTTAGGACAGGGTTCCCGGAACACCGGGGAGCTGTTTTTT; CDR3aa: CASSPLGQGSRNTGELFF
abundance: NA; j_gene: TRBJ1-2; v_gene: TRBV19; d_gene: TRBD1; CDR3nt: TGTGCCAGTAGTACCCGGGACAGGGTTAGCGGCTACACCTTC; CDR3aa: CASSTRDRVSGYTF
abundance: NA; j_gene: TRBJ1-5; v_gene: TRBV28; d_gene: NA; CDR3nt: TGTGCCAGCAGTTCCCCCGACAAAAATCAGCCCCAGCATTTT; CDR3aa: CASSSPDKNQPQHF
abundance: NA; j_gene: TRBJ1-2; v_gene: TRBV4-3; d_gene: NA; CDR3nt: TGCGCCAGCAGCCAAGATGGGAGGGATGGAGGCTACACCTTC; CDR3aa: CASSQDGRDGGYTF
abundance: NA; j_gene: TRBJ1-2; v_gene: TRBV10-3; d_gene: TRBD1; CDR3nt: TGTGCCATCAGTGAGCAGACAGGGGGCTATGGCTACACCTTC; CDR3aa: CAISEQTGGYGYTF
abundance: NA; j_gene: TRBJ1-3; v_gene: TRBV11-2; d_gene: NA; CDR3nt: TGTGCCAGCAGCTTAGATGCGGCCACTGGTGGAAACACCATATATTTT; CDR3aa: CASSLDAATGGNTIYF
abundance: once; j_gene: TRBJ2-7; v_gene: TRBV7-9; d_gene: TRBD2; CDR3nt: TGTGCCAGCAGCTCCTCCTCGGGACTAGCGGCCTACGAGCAGTACTTC; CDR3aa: CASSSSSGLAAYEQYF
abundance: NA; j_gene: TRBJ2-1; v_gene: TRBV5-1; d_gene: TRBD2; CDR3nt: TGCGCCAGCACCGGACTAGCGGGAGCGAATGAGCAGTTCTTC; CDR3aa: CASTGLAGANEQFF
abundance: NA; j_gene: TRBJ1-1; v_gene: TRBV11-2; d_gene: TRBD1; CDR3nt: TGTGCCAGCAGCTATCGGGGACAGGCGAACACTGAAGCTTTCTTT; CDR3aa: CASSYRGQANTEAFF
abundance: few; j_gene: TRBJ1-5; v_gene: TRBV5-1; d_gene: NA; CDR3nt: TGCGCCAGCAGCCAGGACAGTCCCAATCAGCCCCAGCATTTT; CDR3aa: CASSQDSPNQPQHF
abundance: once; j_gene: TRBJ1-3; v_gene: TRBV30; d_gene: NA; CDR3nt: TGTGCCTGGAGTGTACCGGGGTACACCATATATTTT; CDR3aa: CAWSVPGYTIYF
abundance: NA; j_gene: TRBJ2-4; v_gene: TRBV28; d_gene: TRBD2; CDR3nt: TGTGCCAGCAGTTTCATCCCCTGGCGGGAGTTTGGGAACATTCAGTACTTC; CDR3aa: CASSFIPWREFGNIQYF
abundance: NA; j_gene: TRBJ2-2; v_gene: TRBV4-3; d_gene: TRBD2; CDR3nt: TGCGCCAGCAGCCGAAGACTAGCGGGAGAGGGGGGGGAGCTGTTTTTT; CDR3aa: CASSRRLAGEGGELFF
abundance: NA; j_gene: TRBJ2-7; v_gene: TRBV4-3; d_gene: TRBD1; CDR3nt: TGCGCCAGCAGCCCGGGACAGGGTTCCTACGAGCAGTACTTC; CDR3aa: CASSPGQGSYEQYF
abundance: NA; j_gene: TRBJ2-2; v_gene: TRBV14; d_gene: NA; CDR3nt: TGTGCCAGCAGCCAAGATCCAGTATGGAACACCGGGGAGCTGTTTTTT; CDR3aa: CASSQDPVWNTGELFF
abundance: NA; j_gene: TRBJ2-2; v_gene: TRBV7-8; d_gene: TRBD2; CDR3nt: TGTGCCAGCAGCGATCCTGGACTAGCGGGAGCCGGGGAGCTGTTTTTT; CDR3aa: CASSDPGLAGAGELFF
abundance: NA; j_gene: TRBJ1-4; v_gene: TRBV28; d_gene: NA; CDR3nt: TGTGCCAGCAGTGCTCTCCCGGGGTCGGGAGAAAAACTGTTTTTT; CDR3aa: CASSALPGSGEKLFF
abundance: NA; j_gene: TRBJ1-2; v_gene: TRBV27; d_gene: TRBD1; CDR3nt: TGTGCCAGCAGTTCGGACAGGGGGAACTATGGCTACACCTTC; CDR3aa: CASSSDRGNYGYTF
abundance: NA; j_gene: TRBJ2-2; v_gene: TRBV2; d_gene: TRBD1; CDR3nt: TGTGCCAGCAGTATACAAGACAGGGGGCGAACCGGGGAGCTGTTTTTT; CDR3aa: CASSIQDRGRTGELFF
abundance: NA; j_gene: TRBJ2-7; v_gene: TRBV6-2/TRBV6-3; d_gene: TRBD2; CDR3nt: TGTGCCAGCAGTTCCACTAATCTAGCGGTGGTGACGTACTTC; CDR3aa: CASSSTNLAVVTYF
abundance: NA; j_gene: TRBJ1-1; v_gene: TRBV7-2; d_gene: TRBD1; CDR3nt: TGTGCCAGCAGCTCCGGGGACAGGGGGTACGGTAGCACTGAAGCTTTCTTT; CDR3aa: CASSSGDRGYGSTEAFF
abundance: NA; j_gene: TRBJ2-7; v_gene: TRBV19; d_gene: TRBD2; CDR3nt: TGTGCCAGTAGTCAGACTAGCGGGAGTTACGAGCAGTACTTC; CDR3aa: CASSQTSGSYEQYF
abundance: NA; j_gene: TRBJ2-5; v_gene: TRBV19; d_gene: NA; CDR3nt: TGTGCCAGTAGTATAACTGCTAGCCAAGAGACCCAGTACTTC; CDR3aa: CASSITASQETQYF
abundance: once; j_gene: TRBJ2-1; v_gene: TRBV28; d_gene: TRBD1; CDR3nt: TGTGCCAGCAGTCCCTTGGACAGGGTGGTCTACAATGAGCAGTTCTTC; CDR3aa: CASSPLDRVVYNEQFF
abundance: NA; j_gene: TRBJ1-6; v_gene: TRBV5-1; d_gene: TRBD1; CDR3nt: TGCGCCAGCAGGGATGTTGGACAGGGGAATTCACCCCTCCACTTT; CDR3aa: CASRDVGQGNSPLHF
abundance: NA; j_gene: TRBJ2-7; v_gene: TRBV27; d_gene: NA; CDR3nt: TGTGCCAGCAGTTTATCGGTCTACTACGAGCAGTACTTC; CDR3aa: CASSLSVYYEQYF
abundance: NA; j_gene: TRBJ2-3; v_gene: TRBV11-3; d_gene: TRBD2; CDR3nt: TGTGCCAGCAGTTATGGACTAGGACCTAGCACAGATACGCAGTATTTT; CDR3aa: CASSYGLGPSTDTQYF
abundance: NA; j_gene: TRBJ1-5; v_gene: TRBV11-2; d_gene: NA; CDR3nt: TGTGCCAGCAGCTTAGTGTCCGGTTCCCAGCCCCAGCATTTT; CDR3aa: CASSLVSGSQPQHF
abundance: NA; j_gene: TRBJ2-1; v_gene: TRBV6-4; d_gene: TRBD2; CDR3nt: TGTGCCAGCAGTGAACTAGCGGCTCGGGTAGGGGAGCAGTTCTTC; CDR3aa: CASSELAARVGEQFF
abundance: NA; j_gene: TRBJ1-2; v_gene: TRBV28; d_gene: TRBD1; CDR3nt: TGTGCCAGCTTCATGGACAGGGGATCAAACTATGGCTACACCTTC; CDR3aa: CASFMDRGSNYGYTF
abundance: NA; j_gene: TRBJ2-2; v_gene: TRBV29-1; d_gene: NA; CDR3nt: TGCAGCGTTGTGGGCGACACCGGGGAGCTGTTTTTT; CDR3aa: CSVVGDTGELFF
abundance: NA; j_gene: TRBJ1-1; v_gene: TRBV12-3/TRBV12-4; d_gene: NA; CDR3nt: TGTGCCAGCAGTTTACGGAGAGAAGCTTTCTTT; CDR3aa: CASSLRREAFF
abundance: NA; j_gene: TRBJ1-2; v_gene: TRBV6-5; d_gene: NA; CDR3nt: TGTGCCAGCAGTTACACGGCTAACTATGGCTACACCTTC; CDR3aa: CASSYTANYGYTF
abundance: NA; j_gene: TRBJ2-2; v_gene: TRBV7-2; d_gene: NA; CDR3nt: TGTGCCAGCAGCTCCCCCCCTGGACTATCCGCCGGGGAGCTGTTTTTT; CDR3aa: CASSSPPGLSAGELFF